This T cell receptor beta chain was found in a study of T cell responses to AZD1222 COVID-19 vaccine. V lost 5 bases to trimming and J lost 7 bases, with 14 bases between them. CDR1 and CDR2 from the germline V gene are MNHEY and SVGEGT. The CDR3 has 13 residues. Repertoires were generated with immunoSEQ multiplex PCR, while TCRdb's copy carries only in-frame clones and drops some. The table shows about 180,000 clones, with 80% to 95% occurring only once. The analysis combined second doses at about 4 or about 12 weeks. The chain recombines TRBV6-2 or TRBV6-3 with TRBJ1-1, with D hard to call. The sequence was obtained from an adult who received the AZD1222 COVID-19 vaccine. The sequenced sample was peripheral blood, obtained 28 days after the second AZD1222 dose. This CDR3 is CASSGVPFHEAFF. In DNA, the CDR3 is TGTGCCAGCAGTGGAGTTCCGTTCCATGAAGCTTTCTTT.